This TCR beta chain was obtained from a study of blood T cell repertoires in COVID-19 (TCRdb year 2020). Describing the broader study: Samples from collaborators originated in the United States, Italy and Spain and spanned both the acute and convalescent phases of COVID-19. The dataset comprised deeply sampled blood TCRbeta repertoires from subjects exposed to, actively infected with, or recovered from COVID-19. The repertoires were made available in a free public database intended to serve as a resource for research on the immune response to SARS-CoV-2. Samples came from the ongoing ImmuneRACE study (first 160 participants) plus 1,254 subjects from 6 global collaborators. HLA class I and class II types, where available, came from metadata supplied by the sample provider rather than from assay-based typing. Sample metadata almost always included a de-identified subject ID, COVID-19 status, age in years and sex. The material from the prospective study consisted of cDNA or gDNA derived from T cells, B-cell-depleted T cells, or PBMCs.

The immunoSEQ Assay, a bias-controlled multiplex PCR, was used to amplify TCRbeta CDR3 regions from genomic DNA. The original pipeline was this. The number of nucleated cells in each sample was estimated from the amplification of reference gene primers within the assay. To quantify the absolute abundance of each unique TCRbeta CDR3 rearrangement, sequence reads were collapsed and filtered. For each sample, productive Simpson clonality was calculated as the square root of Simpson's diversity index across productive rearrangements. Held by TCRdb, this immuneACCESS table contains in-frame sequences only and omits some clones. Under half of the omission traces to an unresolved V gene where checked; the cause of the rest is unknown. Clone size and the V and J calls come from that table; the DNA yielded D and trimming. The sample profile shows some 160,000 clones; just under 85% of them were found once. The ten largest clonotypes hold approximately 8% of the sample.

What the authors observed across the whole study: The amount of clinical and demographic metadata varied by source and participant and was provided uncurated.

CDR1 and CDR2 are read off the germline V gene as SGHRS and YFSETQ. V is pared back by 4 bases and J by 0 bases, with 20 bases lying between the germline termini. The CDR3 goes from the cysteine to the phenylalanine over 18 residues. The only DNA kept is the CDR3, 54 bases in frame from the first base. At one collaborating source in Seattle, patients were enrolled during active infection and were followed longitudinally through the course of disease. Whole blood was collected in K2EDTA tubes by collaborating institutions according to the institutions' own protocols. For TCRbeta analysis, collaborator samples were shipped as frozen whole blood, as isolated PBMCs, or as DNA extracted from either sample type. Regarding this clone: Its antigen target is currently unknown. Per-base quality was not reported, and no clone a single base away is much larger than it.

Specimen: peripheral blood. Recombination connected TRBV5-1 to TRBJ2-1; matching of 7 bases hints at TRBD2 as the D gene. The TCR was taken from a woman older than 75 with COVID-19, enrolled during active disease. The CDR3 reads as follows: CASSGAGATLNSYNEQFF. The nucleotide sequence reads TGCGCCAGCAGCGGGGCGGGGGCGACGCTCAACTCCTACAATGAGCAGTTCTTC. The full variable domain, completed from the reference TRBV5-1 and TRBJ2-1 proteins outside the CDR3, reads KAGVTQTPRYLIKTRGQQVTLSCSPISGHRSVSWYQQTPGQGLQFLFEYFSETQRNKGNFPGRFSGRQFSNSRSEMNVSTLELGDSALYLCASSGAGATLNSYNEQFFGPGTRLTVL.